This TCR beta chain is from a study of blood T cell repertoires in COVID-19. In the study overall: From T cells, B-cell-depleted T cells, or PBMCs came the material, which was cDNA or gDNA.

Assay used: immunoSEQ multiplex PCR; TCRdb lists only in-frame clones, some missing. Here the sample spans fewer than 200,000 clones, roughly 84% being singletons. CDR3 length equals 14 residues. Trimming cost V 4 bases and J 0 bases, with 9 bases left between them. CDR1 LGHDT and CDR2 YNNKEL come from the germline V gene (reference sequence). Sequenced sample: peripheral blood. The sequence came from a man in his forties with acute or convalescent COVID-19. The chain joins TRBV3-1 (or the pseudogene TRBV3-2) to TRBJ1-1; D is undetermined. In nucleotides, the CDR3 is TGTGCCAGCAGCCCGTTAACTATGAACACTGAAGCTTTCTTT. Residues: CASSPLTMNTEAFF.